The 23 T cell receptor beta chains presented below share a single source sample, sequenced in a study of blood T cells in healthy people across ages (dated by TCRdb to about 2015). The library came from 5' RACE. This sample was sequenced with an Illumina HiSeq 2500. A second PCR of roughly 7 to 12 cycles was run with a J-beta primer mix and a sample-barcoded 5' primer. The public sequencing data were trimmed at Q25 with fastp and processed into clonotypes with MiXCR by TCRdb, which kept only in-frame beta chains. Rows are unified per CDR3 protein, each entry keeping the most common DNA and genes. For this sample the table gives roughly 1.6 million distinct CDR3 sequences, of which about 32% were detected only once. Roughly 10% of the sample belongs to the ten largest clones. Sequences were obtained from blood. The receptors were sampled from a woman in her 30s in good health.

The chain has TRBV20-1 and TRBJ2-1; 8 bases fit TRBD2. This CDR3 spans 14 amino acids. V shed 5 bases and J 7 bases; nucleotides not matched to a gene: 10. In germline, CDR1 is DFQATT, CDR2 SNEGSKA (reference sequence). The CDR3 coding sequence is TGCAGTGCTCCAGAGCGGGAGAGAGGAAATGAGCAGTTCTTC. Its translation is CSAPERERGNEQFF.

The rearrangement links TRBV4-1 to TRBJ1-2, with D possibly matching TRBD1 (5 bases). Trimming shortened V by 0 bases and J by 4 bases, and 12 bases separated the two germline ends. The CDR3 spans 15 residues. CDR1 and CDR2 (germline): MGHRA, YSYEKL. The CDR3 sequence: CASSQESGTVYGYTF. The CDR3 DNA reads TGCGCCAGCAGCCAAGAATCGGGGACGGTCTATGGCTACACCTTC.

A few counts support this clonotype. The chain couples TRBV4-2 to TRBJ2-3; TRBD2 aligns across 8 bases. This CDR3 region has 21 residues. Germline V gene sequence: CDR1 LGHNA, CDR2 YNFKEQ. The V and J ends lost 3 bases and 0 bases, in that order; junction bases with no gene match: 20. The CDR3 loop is CASSQIGRREGVPLSTDTQYF. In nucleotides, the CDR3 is TGTGCCAGCAGCCAGATCGGTAGACGGGAGGGAGTCCCGCTCAGCACAGATACGCAGTATTTT.

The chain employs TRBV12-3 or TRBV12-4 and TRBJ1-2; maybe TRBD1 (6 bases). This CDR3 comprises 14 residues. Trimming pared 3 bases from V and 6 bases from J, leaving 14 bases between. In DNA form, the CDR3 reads TGTGCCAGCAGTTTTGGCAGGGGAAACCATGGCTACACCTTC. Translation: CASSFGRGNHGYTF.

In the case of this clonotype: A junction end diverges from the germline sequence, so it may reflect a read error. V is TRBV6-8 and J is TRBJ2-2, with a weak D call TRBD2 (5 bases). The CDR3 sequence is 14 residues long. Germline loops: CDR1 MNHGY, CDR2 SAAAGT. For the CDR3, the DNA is TGTGCCAGCAGTTACGGCTATTGCACCGGGGAGCCGTTTTTT. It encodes CASSYGYCTGEPFF.

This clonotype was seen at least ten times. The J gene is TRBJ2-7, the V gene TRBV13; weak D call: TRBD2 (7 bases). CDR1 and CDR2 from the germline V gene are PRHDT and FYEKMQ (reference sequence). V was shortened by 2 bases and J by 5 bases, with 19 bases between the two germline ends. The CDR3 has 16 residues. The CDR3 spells CASSLRWRGLNHEQYF. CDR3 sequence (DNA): TGTGCCAGCAGCTTAAGATGGCGGGGGCTGAACCACGAGCAGTACTTC.

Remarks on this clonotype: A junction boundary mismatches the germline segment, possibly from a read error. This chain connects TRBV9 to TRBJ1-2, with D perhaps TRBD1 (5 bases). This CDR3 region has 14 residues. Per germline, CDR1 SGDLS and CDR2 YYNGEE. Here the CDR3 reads CAGSVAGEDYGYTF. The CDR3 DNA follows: TGTGCCGGCAGCGTAGCGGGGGAGGACTATGGCTACACCTTC.

The DNA of the CDR3 is TGTGCCAGCAGCTACAGGTCGGCCGGGGAGCTGTTTTTT. It specifies CASSYRSAGELFF. V and J are TRBV11-3 and TRBJ2-2; TRBD1 might be the D (5 bases). V was trimmed by 4 bases and J by 6 bases, leaving 9 bases between them. Germline lookup yields CDR1 SGHNT and CDR2 YENEEA. CDR3 length equals 13 residues.

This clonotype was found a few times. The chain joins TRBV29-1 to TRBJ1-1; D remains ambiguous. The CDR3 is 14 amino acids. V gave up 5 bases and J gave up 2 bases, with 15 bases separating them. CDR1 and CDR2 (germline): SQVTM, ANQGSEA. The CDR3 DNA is TGCAGCGTTAAGCAGAGAAGACCAAACACTGAAGCTTTCTTT. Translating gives CSVKQRRPNTEAFF.

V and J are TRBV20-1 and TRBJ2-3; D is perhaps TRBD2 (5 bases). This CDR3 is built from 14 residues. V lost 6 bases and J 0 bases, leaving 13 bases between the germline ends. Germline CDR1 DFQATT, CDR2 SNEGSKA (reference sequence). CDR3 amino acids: CSAALGSSTDTQYF. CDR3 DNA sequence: TGCAGTGCGGCACTAGGGTCCAGCACAGATACGCAGTATTTT.

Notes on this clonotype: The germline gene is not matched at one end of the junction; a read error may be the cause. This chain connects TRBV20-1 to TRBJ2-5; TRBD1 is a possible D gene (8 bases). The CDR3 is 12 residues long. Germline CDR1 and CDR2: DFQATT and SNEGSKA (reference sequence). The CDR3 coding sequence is TGCAGTGCCCGGACAGGGAGGGAGACCCGGTACTTC. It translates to CSARTGRETRYF.

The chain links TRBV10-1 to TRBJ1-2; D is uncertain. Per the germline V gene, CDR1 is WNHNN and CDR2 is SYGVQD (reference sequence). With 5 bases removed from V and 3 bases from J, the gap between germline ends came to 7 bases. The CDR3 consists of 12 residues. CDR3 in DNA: TGCGCCAGCAGTAGCGTGGACTATGGCTACACCTTC. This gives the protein CASSSVDYGYTF.

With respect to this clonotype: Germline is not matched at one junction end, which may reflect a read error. CDR3 protein: CDSSLVDGDEQFF. CDR3 bases: TGTGACAGCAGCTTAGTAGATGGCGATGAGCAGTTCTTC. V is TRBV7-9 and J is TRBJ2-1, with unresolved D. CDR1 and CDR2 from the germline V gene are SEHNR and FQNEAQ (reference sequence). The length of the CDR3 is 13 residues.

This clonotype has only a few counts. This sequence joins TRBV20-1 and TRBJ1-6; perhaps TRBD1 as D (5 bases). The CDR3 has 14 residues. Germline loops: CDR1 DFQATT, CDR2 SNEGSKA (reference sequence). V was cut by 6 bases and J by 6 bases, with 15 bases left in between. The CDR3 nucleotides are TGCAGTGCCAGTGGACAACTACGTAATTCACCCCTCCACTTT. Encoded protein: CSASGQLRNSPLHF.

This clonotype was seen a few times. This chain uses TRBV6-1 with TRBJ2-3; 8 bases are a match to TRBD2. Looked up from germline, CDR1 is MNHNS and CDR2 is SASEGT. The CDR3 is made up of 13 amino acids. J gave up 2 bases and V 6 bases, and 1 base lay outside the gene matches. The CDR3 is CASRLAVTDTQYF. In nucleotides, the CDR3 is TGTGCCAGCAGACTAGCGGTCACAGATACGCAGTATTTT.

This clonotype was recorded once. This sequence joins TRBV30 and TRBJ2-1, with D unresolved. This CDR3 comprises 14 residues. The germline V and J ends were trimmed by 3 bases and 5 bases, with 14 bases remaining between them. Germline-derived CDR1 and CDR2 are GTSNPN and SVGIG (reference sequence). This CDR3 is CAWRPLPPNNEQFF. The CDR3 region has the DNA TGTGCCTGGAGGCCACTACCTCCTAACAATGAGCAGTTCTTC.

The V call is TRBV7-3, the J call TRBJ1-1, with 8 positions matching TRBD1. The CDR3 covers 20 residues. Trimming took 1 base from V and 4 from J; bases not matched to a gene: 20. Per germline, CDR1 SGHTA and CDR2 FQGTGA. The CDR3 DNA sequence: TGTGCCAGCAGCTTAATTCCCCGGACAGGGAGCCGAAGGGGGGGCACTGAAGCTTTCTTT. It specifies CASSLIPRTGSRRGGTEAFF.

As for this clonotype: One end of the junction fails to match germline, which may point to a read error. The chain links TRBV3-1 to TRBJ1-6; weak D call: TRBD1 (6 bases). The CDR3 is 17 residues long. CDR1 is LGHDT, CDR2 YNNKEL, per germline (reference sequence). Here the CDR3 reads CASSQGLWTELYSPPHF. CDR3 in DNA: TGTGCCAGCAGCCAAGGACTGTGGACAGAGCTATATTCACCCCCCCACTTT. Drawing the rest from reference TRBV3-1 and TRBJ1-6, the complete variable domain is DTAVSQTPKYLVTQMGNDKSIKCEQNLGHDTMYWYKQDSKKFLKIMFSYNNKELIINETVPNRFSPKSPDKAHLNLHINSLELGDSAVYFCASSQGLWTELYSPPHFGNGTRLTVT.

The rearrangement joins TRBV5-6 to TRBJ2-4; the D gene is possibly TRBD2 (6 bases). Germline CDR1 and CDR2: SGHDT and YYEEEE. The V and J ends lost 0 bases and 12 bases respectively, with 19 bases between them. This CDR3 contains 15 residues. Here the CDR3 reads CASSLDRLRGGGQYF. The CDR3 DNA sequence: TGTGCCAGCAGCTTGGATAGATTACGTGGGGGAGGTCAGTACTTC.

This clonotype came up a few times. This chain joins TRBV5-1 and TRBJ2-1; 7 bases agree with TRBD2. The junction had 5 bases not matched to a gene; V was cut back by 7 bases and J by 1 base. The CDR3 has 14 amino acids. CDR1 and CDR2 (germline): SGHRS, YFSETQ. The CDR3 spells CASGEGQSYNEQFF. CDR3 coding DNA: TGCGCCAGCGGGGAGGGGCAGTCCTACAATGAGCAGTTCTTC.

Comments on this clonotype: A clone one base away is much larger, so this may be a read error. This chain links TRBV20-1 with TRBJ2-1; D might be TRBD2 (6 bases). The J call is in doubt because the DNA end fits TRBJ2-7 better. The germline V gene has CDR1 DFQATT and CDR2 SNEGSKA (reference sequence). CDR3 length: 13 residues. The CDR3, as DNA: TGCAGTGCCGCAACCCTACTAGCTAACAAGCAGTACTTC. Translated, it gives CSAATLLANKQYF.

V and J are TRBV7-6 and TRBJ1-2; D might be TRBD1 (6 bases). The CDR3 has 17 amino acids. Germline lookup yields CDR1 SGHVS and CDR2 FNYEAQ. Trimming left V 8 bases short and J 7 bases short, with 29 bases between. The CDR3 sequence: CASGPSGGLGPKGGYTF. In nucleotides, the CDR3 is TGTGCCAGCGGCCCTAGTGGGGGGCTCGGACCCAAAGGTGGCTACACCTTC.

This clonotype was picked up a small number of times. CDR3 nucleotides: TGTGCCAGCAGCACTACCGGGACAGTGAACACTGAAGCTTTCTTT. Its translation is CASSTTGTVNTEAFF. The chain links TRBV11-2 to TRBJ1-1, with 7 bases that match TRBD1. There are 15 residues in the CDR3. From germline, CDR1 is SGHAT and CDR2 FQNNGV. The ends lost 5 bases at V and 0 bases at J; junction bases unmatched: 6.